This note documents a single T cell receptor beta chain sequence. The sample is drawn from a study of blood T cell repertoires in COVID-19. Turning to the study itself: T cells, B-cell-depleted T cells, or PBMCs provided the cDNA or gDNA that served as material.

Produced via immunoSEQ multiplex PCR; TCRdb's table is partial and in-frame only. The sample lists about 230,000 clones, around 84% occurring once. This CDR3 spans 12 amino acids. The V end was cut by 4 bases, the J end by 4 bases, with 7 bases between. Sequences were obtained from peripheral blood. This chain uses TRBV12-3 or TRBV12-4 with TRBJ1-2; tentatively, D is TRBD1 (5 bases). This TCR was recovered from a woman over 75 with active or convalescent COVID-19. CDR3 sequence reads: CASSSGIYGYTF. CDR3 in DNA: TGTGCCAGCAGTTCAGGGATCTATGGCTACACCTTC.